This is a list of T cell receptor beta chains from one sample in a study of shared clonotypes between healthy human individuals. Libraries were prepared by immunoSEQ multiplex PCR; TCRdb keeps only in-frame clonotypes and omits some of them. Counted here are millions of clones, 90% to 95% occurring once; the ten biggest clones make up around 0.14%. The sequenced sample consisted of naive CD4+ T cells sorted from blood. The receptors shown here come from a man between 18 and 35 years old in good health. Both conserved end residues are part of each CDR3. D genes are given only for firm matches. For some rows the clone size is stated as once, few or many, or as a class when expanded; others skip it.

d_call clone_size j_call v_call cdr3_nt cdr3_aa
- - TRBJ2-3 TRBV12-2 TGTGCAAGTCGCTTAGCGCTCCCTTTACAGGGGTTCACAGATACGCAGTATTTT CASRLALPLQGFTDTQYF
- once TRBJ2-7 TRBV6-5 TGTGCCAGCAGCCCCACGGACAGCCCGTACGAGCAGTACTTC CASSPTDSPYEQYF
- - TRBJ2-3 TRBV7-8 TGTGCCAGCCTAAGCACCCGATGGAAATCGGATGCAGATACGCAGTATTTT CASLSTRWKSDADTQYF
- - TRBJ2-7 TRBV14 TGTGCCAGCAGAAAAACAGGGAATTACGAGCAGTACTTC CASRKTGNYEQYF
- - TRBJ2-1 TRBV7-3 TGTGCCAGCAGCTCAAGCCGCAATGAGCAGTTCTTC CASSSSRNEQFF
- - TRBJ1-1 TRBV2 TGTGCCAGTTTTCCCGGGACTACCATAGCAGCTTTCTTT CASFPGTTIAAFF
- - TRBJ2-1 TRBV6-5 TGTGCCAGCAGTTACTCGACCTACAATGAGCAGTTCTTC CASSYSTYNEQFF
- - TRBJ1-4 TRBV6-6 TGTGCCAGCAAGCGGCCGGGCCCGGAGGAAAAACTGTTTTTT CASKRPGPEEKLFF
- once TRBJ2-1 TRBV10-3 TGTGCCATCTCGGCGGCTGATGAGCAGTTCTTC CAISAADEQFF
- - TRBJ2-7 TRBV28 TGTGCCAGCAGTCCCCTCCGGGGGCTAGCCGGGCAGTACTTC CASSPLRGLAGQYF
- - TRBJ1-4 TRBV5-1 TGCGCCAGCAGCTCGGGGATCATCTGGGAAAAACTGTTTTTT CASSSGIIWEKLFF
- - TRBJ2-7 TRBV5-6 TGTGCCAGCAGCTTTCGCGGGACACAGACGTACGAGCAGTACTTC CASSFRGTQTYEQYF
- - TRBJ1-5 TRBV11-1 TGTGCCAGCAGCCCAGGACACTTAGATAGCAATCAGCCCCAGCATTTT CASSPGHLDSNQPQHF
TRBD2 - TRBJ2-7 TRBV18 TGTGCCAGCTCAGGACCTAGCGGGGACCCTTCCTACGAGCAGTACTTC CASSGPSGDPSYEQYF
- - TRBJ2-7 TRBV30 TGTGCCTGGAGTGTGGGCGGATACTACGAGCAGTACTTC CAWSVGGYYEQYF
- - TRBJ1-1 TRBV5-3 TGTGCCAGAATTAAAAGCGCTGAAGCTTTCTTT CARIKSAEAFF
- - TRBJ1-1 TRBV5-1 TGCGCCAGCGGGCCTGGGGCCGGGGGCACTGAAGCTTTCTTT CASGPGAGGTEAFF
- - TRBJ2-2 TRBV12-5 TGTGCTAGTGGTTTGGCTCCGGGCGCGAACACCGGGGAGCTGTTTTTT CASGLAPGANTGELFF
TRBD2 - TRBJ2-3 TRBV14 TGTGCCAGCAGCCAAGGGTTCCTAGCGGGGGCTAGGGGAGATACGCAGTATTTT CASSQGFLAGARGDTQYF
TRBD1 - TRBJ1-6 TRBV19 TGTGCCAGTAGTATAACGACAGGGTACAATTCACCCCTCCACTTT CASSITTGYNSPLHF
- - TRBJ1-5 TRBV28 TGTGCCAGCAGTTTATCGGGTGGGAGCAATCAGCCCCAGCATTTT CASSLSGGSNQPQHF
- - TRBJ1-3 TRBV6-5 TGTGCCAGCAGTTTCCGATTGCTTAACACCATATATTTT CASSFRLLNTIYF
- - TRBJ1-1 TRBV27 TGTGCCAGCAGTTTGACGGGACAATGGAGCACTGAAGCTTTCTTT CASSLTGQWSTEAFF
- - TRBJ1-5 TRBV28 TGTGCCAGCAGGGTGATACAGGGTTATCAGCCCCAGCATTTT CASRVIQGYQPQHF
- few TRBJ1-4 TRBV28 TGTGCCAGCAGTTCCGGAAAACTGTTTTTT CASSSGKLFF
TRBD1 - TRBJ2-1 TRBV19 TGTGCCAGTACAGAGGGGACAGGGGGAGTGAAACAGTTCTTC CASTEGTGGVKQFF
TRBD2 - TRBJ2-2 TRBV19 TGTGCCAGTGGGACTACCAACACCGGGGAGCTGTTTTTT CASGTTNTGELFF
- - TRBJ2-2 TRBV18 TGTGCCAGCTCACCAGCAGGTTCGAACACCGGGGAGCTGTTTTTT CASSPAGSNTGELFF
TRBD1 - TRBJ2-3 TRBV29-1 TGCAGCGTTGAAGATAGCAGGGGGCGGGGTACGCAGTATTTT CSVEDSRGRGTQYF
TRBD1 - TRBJ1-6 TRBV6-6 TGTGCCAGCAGTTTTAAACAGGGGCATAATTCACCCCTCCACTTT CASSFKQGHNSPLHF
- - TRBJ1-2 TRBV2 TGTGCCAGCACCGTGGCCCCCACCTATGGCTACACCTTC CASTVAPTYGYTF
- few TRBJ1-6 TRBV5-1 TGCGCCAGCAGCACGGGCGACGCCTCGGCCCTCCACTTT CASSTGDASALHF
TRBD1 - TRBJ1-2 TRBV2 TGTGCCAGCACTCAGGGGGCCGACGGCTACACCTTC CASTQGADGYTF
- once TRBJ2-4 TRBV6-4 TGTGCCAGCAGCCCCCCCGGGGGTCCCAAAAACATTCAGTACTTC CASSPPGGPKNIQYF
TRBD2 - TRBJ2-1 TRBV4-1 TGCGCCAGCAGCCAGAACGTAGCGGGAGGGATCAATGAGCAGTTCTTC CASSQNVAGGINEQFF
- - TRBJ1-2 TRBV7-9 TGTGCCGTCTGGGGGGACGGCTATGGCTACACCTTC CAVWGDGYGYTF
TRBD1 once TRBJ1-5 TRBV19 TGTGCCAGTAGTAGGCGGACAGGGGATCAGCCCCAGCATTTT CASSRRTGDQPQHF
TRBD1 - TRBJ2-7 TRBV19 TGTGCCAGTAGTATTGGACAGGGCGGCTCCTACGAGCAGTACTTC CASSIGQGGSYEQYF
TRBD1 - TRBJ1-1 TRBV29-1 TGCAGCGTTGTCCAGGGGGCAGGGGGTGAAGCTTTCTTT CSVVQGAGGEAFF
TRBD1 - TRBJ2-7 TRBV25-1 TGTGCCAGCCCCCTTGGACAGGGAGAGTACGAGCAGTACTTC CASPLGQGEYEQYF
TRBD2 - TRBJ2-1 TRBV5-1 TGCGCCAGCAGCTTGGGTCCAACCAGCGGGGATCTTGGTGAGCAGTTCTTC CASSLGPTSGDLGEQFF
- - TRBJ1-1 TRBV11-2 TGTGCCAGCGGTTCGTGGTCGGGCACCAAGCTGAACACTGAAGCTTTCTTT CASGSWSGTKLNTEAFF
- - TRBJ1-6 TRBV29-1 TGCAGCGTTGATTGCAGCTTCAATTCACCCCTCCACTTT CSVDCSFNSPLHF
TRBD1 - TRBJ1-2 TRBV18 TGTGCCAGCTCACCCCTCTCCAGCGACAGGGAAGGCTACACCTTC CASSPLSSDREGYTF